What follows is one TCR beta chain and its context. Its cognate antigen has yet to be identified. Base qualities are not provided; no much larger clone lies one nucleotide away. The cohort was made up of approximately 670 healthy bone marrow donors. All cohort members were sampled while nominally healthy, although unrecorded immune exposures were likely present. The donor was CMV seronegative and was included in the group of a few hundred seronegative cohort members. A peripheral blood sample was collected from each donor, and TCR beta sequencing was performed on peripheral blood mononuclear cells. Genomic DNA was extracted from the blood cell samples with the Qiagen DNeasy Blood Extraction Kit. The data are from a study of cytomegalovirus exposure and HLA in healthy donors (dated 2017 in TCRdb). Context from the whole study: An earlier analysis of around 600 of the donors reported approximately 270 Gb of sequence data and 100 million to 130 million unique TCR beta sequences from about 200 million T cells. The aim of the study was to test whether cataloging public T cell receptors could identify signatures of past pathogen exposure. A later genetic analysis took genome-wide SNP genotypes for 398 of the 666 donors and used that subset as a discovery cohort. The study profiled the T cell repertoires of 500 to 800 subjects by immunosequencing and related them to cytomegalovirus serostatus. Rather than using new phenotypic data, the later analysis identified candidate immune exposures from TCR beta sequences and from how often those sequences occurred across donors. Every repertoire in the discovery cohort had been generated on one and the same sequencing platform. Donor age, sex, ethnicity and CMV serostatus were collected together with the repertoire data. High-throughput TCR immunosequencing, statistical association of individual TCRs with disease status, and machine learning were combined to predict cytomegalovirus infection status. HLA typing included class I and class II loci at four-digit resolution. Among roughly 400 genotyped donors of the cohort, an average of approximately 240,000 unique TCR beta nucleotide sequences were sequenced per donor, roughly a sixth of them non-productive. Roughly 300 gigabases of sequencing data and 70 million to 100 million unique TCR sequences were included in an early release covering about 700 HLA-typed donors. To study patterns of TCR occurrence, a later analysis re-analyzed previously published TCR beta repertoires from 700 or so donors and added high-resolution HLA genotyping. Among the approximately 400 genotyped donors, around 81% belonged to the genetic ancestry cluster associated with self-reported Caucasian donors. Typing coverage varied by locus: roughly 629-640 donors for A, B, C, DRB1 and DQB1; roughly 520 for DQA1; more than 600 for DPA1; under 490 for DPB1. Along with the approximately 700-subject first cohort, a separate validation cohort of over a hundred different subjects was used. Several DR-DQ haplotypes were handled as single units for association and clustering, since linkage in the cohort was strong. To decide whether each TCR beta V gene segment behaved as functional or pseudogenic, an earlier analysis of 587 of the donors relied on high-throughput TCR beta sequencing.

What the work shows at the level of the full study, not this receptor alone: It was suggested by the authors that the approach could potentially be generalized to other disease states and immunological phenotypes. A cluster of highly shared sequence variants was judged likely to be a technical artifact of the sequencing pipeline. A further reported finding was that TCR beta sequences accurately predicted the HLA-A and HLA-B alleles for most subjects in the first cohort. In a later analysis, HLA-associated TCR beta chains were found to be more clonally expanded and to have lower generation probabilities than equally common non-associated chains. In a later analysis, most CMV-associated TCR beta chains were found to appear HLA-restricted, with HLA associations seemingly driven largely by CMV exposure. Only TCR beta chains were sequenced in this cohort, and the absence of alpha or paired-chain data limited detectable features. Linkage disequilibrium might explain the correlated functional status among segregating V segments, but an unknown experimental factor could not be excluded. The earlier analysis of some 540 of the donors excluded over 15 rarely observed V segments, including chromosome 9 orphons, because counts were too low. Across donors, most TCR sequences were observed very rarely, whereas some public TCRs were present in many individuals. When HLA alleles, especially DR and DQ, strongly co-occurred, TCR associations were difficult to assign to individual alleles. Because HLA typing was missing for some donors at each locus, association tests included only the typed subset. Compared with the approximately 600-donor mean, donors in an Asian-associated ancestry cluster had fewer N-insertions in productive TCRs, according to a later genetic analysis. Three of the identified cytomegalovirus-associated TCR beta chains were confirmed in vitro to be specific for cytomegalovirus antigens. The classifier was reported to diagnose cytomegalovirus status with high specificity and sensitivity in both the original and validation cohorts. In a later genetic analysis, a missense DCLRE1C variant was associated with V-gene and J-gene trimming of TCR beta chains, and the association was replicated in an independent cohort. In a later analysis, TCR association rates were found to vary across HLA loci, with the most associated TCRs seen for DRB1 alleles and the fewest for HLA-C alleles. A total of 164 TCR beta chains were listed by the study as associated with cytomegalovirus. Because the 87-base-pair reads could not distinguish some IMGT-functional V segments, including TRBV6-2 and TRBV6-3, those segments were excluded. According to a later analysis, parvovirus B19, influenza, CMV and Epstein-Barr virus appeared linked to several top co-occurrence clusters. The only immune exposure information available for the cohort was CMV serostatus. At a false discovery rate of 0.05, a later analysis linked under 20,000 TCR beta sequences to specific HLA alleles. In an earlier analysis of approximately 590 of the donors, most TCR beta V segments appeared in productive rearrangements about 87% or about 30% of the time, broadly matching IMGT annotations. Roughly uniform sequencing depth across donors was assumed in presence/absence analyses, although this assumption may not hold.

Library preparation employed the immunoSEQ multiplex PCR assay. For the multiplex PCR, a mixture combining 60 forward primers for TCR Vbeta segments and 13 reverse primers for TCR Jbeta segments was used. Amplification of the CDR3 region of rearranged TCR beta genes was performed with a multiplex PCR assay on genomic DNA. On the Illumina HiSeq System, the amplified TCR beta libraries were sequenced as 87-base-pair reads. As for how the authors treated the data: A later analysis counted about 80 million unique TCR beta chains across the 550 to 750 repertoires, and about 10 million of these chains were shared by at least two donors. Raw reads were error-corrected and collapsed into unique sequences by a nearest-neighbor algorithm in which closely related sequences were merged to remove PCR and sequencing errors. Alignment of CDR3 sequences to IMGT reference sequences was used to assign V, D and J gene segments. For a sequence to be retained, a match of at least six nucleotides to both a V gene segment and a J gene segment was required. Rearrangements were classified as productive when the CDR3 lacked stop codons and remained in frame with V and J, and all other rearrangements were classified as non-productive. Following IMGT convention, CDR3 was defined as the stretch from the second conserved V-encoded cysteine to the conserved J-encoded phenylalanine. In an earlier analysis of around 640 of the donors, sequences lacking an unambiguous match to a single V gene segment were excluded. In an earlier analysis of 587 of the donors, a V segment was called functional when productive rearrangements were above 56.7%, and segregating when the standard deviation between donors exceeded 5%. A statistical classification framework was built to diagnose cytomegalovirus status from the catalog of TCR beta chain sequences. In a later analysis, V and J genes were assigned by comparing TCR nucleotide sequences against IMGT/GENE-DB human TR gene sequences. A later analysis assigned CDR3 sequences and most-parsimonious VDJ recombination scenarios with the TCRdist pipeline. A later analysis defined each TCR beta chain by its CDR3 amino acid sequence plus V-gene family, and excluded reads lacking a unique V-gene family. To address suspected cross-contamination and a sequencing artifact, a later analysis removed some 620 highly shared, low-generation-probability nucleotide sequences. For each public chain, a later analysis derived a clonal expansion index from normalized ranks of inferred template counts within each repertoire. Generation probabilities in a later analysis came from a VDJ recombination model fitted to out-of-frame rearrangements, and those results were checked against IGoR. In a later analysis, TCR-TCR, TCR-HLA and TCR-CMV co-occurrence was scored with hypergeometric tests, and a repertoire-size bias correction was applied to TCR pairs. False discovery rates were estimated in a later analysis by permuting HLA or CMV assignments 20 times. A later analysis grouped co-occurring TCRs with DBSCAN, adding TCRdist sequence similarity when clustering within HLA-allele-positive subsets. Repertoires with fewer than 30,000 or more than 120,000 public chains were left out of co-occurrence clustering, as were about five repertoires with anomalous nucleotide sharing. Entries here come from immuneACCESS through TCRdb and include only in-frame sequences with V and J called. Some clones fail to appear in such tables; in the studies checked, an unresolved V gene covers under half of the shortfall, and the cause of the remainder is unknown. From that table come the V and J calls and clone size; the DNA was used to work out D and trimming. The sample table holds approximately 140,000 clones, of which 88% were seen once. Roughly 0.5% of the sample lies in the top ten.

The germline V gene yields MDHEN for CDR1 and SYDVKM for CDR2. Relative to germline, V is missing 6 bases and J is missing 0 bases, with 13 bases of the junction outside any gene match. Taken from cysteine to phenylalanine, the CDR3 has 18 residues. Solely the CDR3 DNA is kept, with 54 bases framed from the first base. The chain is made from TRBV28 and TRBJ2-1, and TRBD2 aligns with 8 junction nucleotides. This TCR was sampled from a woman between 40 and 55 years old in good health and CMV-seronegative. Input material: PBMCs. For the CDR3, the sequence is CASRRRSGGRTSYNEQFF. In nucleotide form, the sequence is TGTGCCAGCAGGCGCCGGTCTGGCGGGAGGACCTCCTACAATGAGCAGTTCTTC.